This TCR beta chain comes out of a study of molecular identifiers for immune sequencing clone quantification. Sorted cell numbers of roughly 18,000 to 1,000,000, with 10%, 30% or 50% RNA, served as input for naive CD8 libraries. This clonotype has a count of ten or more. Unmatched junction bases numbered 6, after V lost 4 bases and J lost 1 base. Germline values: CDR1 SEHNR, CDR2 FQNEAQ (reference sequence). The CDR3 covers 15 residues. One entry per CDR3 protein, called by TCRdb with MiXCR from the PCR reads. The repertoire holds 550,000 to 750,000 distinct CDR3 sequences, 20% seen once, with 0.7% to 1% in the top ten.

The receptor's source is a human donor in good health. Some libraries in this study had Jurkat cell RNA spiked in. The V call is TRBV7-9, the J call TRBJ1-1; TRBD1 matches at 7 bases. The sequenced sample consisted of naive CD8+ T cells from blood, with Jurkat cell RNA spiked in. The subset was: FACS-sorted CD8+CD4-CCR7+CD45RA+ naive T cells. CDR3 nucleotide sequence: TGTGCCAGCAGCTCCACAAACAGGGGGAACACTGAAGCTTTCTTT. Translation: CASSSTNRGNTEAFF.